One T cell receptor (beta chain) is described in this entry. Its target is not known. The sample originates from a study of OX40 agonist ivuxolimab in advanced cancers. Study-level background: Checkpoint inhibitors had been given previously to over 30% of patients. Findings of the study overall: CD4+ and CD8+ blood T cells expanded clonally by week 6 at 0.1 to 3.0 mg/kg.

The germline V and J ends were trimmed by 0 bases and 7 bases, with 8 bases remaining between them. The CDR3 extends over 12 amino acids. Looked up from germline, CDR1 is SGHNT and CDR2 is YYREEE (reference sequence). The repertoire was sequenced with immunoSEQ multiplex PCR; TCRdb's copy has only in-frame clones and lacks some. The sample has 35,000 to 45,000 clones; 75% to 90% are singletons. The sequencing here drew on CD4+ or CD8+ T cells sorted from blood, taken in a trial of the OX40 agonist ivuxolimab. This TCR derives from an adult with an advanced solid tumor such as melanoma, head and neck, liver or kidney cancer. This chain connects TRBV5-4 to TRBJ2-7; the D gene is possibly TRBD2 (6 bases). The CDR3 bases are TGTGCCAGCAGCTTGGTAGGAGGGGAGCAGTACTTC. Protein product: CASSLVGGEQYF.